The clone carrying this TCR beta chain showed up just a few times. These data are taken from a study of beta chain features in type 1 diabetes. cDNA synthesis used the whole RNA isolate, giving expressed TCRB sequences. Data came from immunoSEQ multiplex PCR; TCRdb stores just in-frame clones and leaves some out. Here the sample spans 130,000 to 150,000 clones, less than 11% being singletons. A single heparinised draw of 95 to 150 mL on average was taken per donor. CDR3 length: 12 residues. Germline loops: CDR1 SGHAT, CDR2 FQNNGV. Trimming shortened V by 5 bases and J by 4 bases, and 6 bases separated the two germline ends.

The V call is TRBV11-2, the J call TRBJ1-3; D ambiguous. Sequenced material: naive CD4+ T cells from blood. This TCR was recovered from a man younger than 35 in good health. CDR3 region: CASSLTGNTIYF. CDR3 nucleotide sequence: TGTGCCAGCAGCCTCACAGGAAACACCATATATTTT.